This T cell receptor beta chain was sequenced for a study of blood T cell repertoires in COVID-19. Across the whole study: Acute and convalescent COVID-19 specimens originated in the United States, Italy and Spain. Sample material is recorded as cDNA or gDNA derived from T cells, B-cell-depleted T cells, or PBMCs.

CDR1 LNHDA and CDR2 SQIVND come from the germline V gene (reference sequence). The CDR3 runs to 17 residues. The J segment lost 9 bases and the V segment lost 0 bases, leaving 12 bases of the junction unmatched. As handled by the study authors: Reference gene primer amplification in the assay estimated nucleated cell counts. Clones were sequenced by immunoSEQ multiplex PCR, and TCRdb holds only the in-frame ones, with some missing. That table supplies the V and J calls and clone size; D and trimming were determined from the DNA. The sample yields around 250,000 clones, approximately 86% seen once. Input material: peripheral blood. The TCR comes from a man aged 35 to 55 with active or convalescent COVID-19. The chain links TRBV19 to TRBJ2-1, with TRBD2 matching over 9 bases. The CDR3 coding sequence is TGTGCCAGTAGTATAGATTTAGCGGGAGCCGCGGGAAGTGAGCAGTTCTTC. Its translation: CASSIDLAGAAGSEQFF.